The T cell receptor (beta chain) under discussion was sequenced for a study of neurological immune-mediated disorders. Whole-study findings and limits: A possible signature was seen in one related-CDR3 cluster, into which phylogenetic grouping placed the repertoires of 18 of 34 multiple sclerosis patients. Expansion of TCR clones was greatest in HTLV-1-associated myelopathy and smallest in multiple sclerosis, where it fell below that of healthy controls. Because no CDR3 amino acid sequences were shared across subjects by expanded clones, private repertoires were suggested in all groups.

In this sample, this clonotype turned up many times. Antigen unknown. As for the cDNA, it was generated by 5'RACE with 10-nucleotide random UMIs. TCRdb processed the 5' RACE reads anew with MiXCR; each CDR3 protein has one entry. The sample shows 69,000 or so distinct CDR3 sequences, 4.5% to 5.5% of them seen only once. The specimen was PBMCs. This TCR was recovered from an older woman with multiple sclerosis.

The DNA of the CDR3 is TGTGCCGGGGGACAGACGAACACCGGGGAGCTGTTTTTT. Protein sequence: CAGGQTNTGELFF. The chain combines TRBV12-3 or TRBV12-4 with TRBJ2-2; 7 bases agree with TRBD1. V shed 11 bases and J 0 bases; nucleotides not matched to a gene: 3. CDR3 length: 13 residues.